A selection of T cell receptor beta chains follows, all from one sample in a study of T cells after posttransplantation cyclophosphamide. TCRdb's table, derived via immunoSEQ multiplex PCR, lists solely in-frame clones and lacks some. The top ten clones hold roughly 3.7% of a sample with under 15,000 clones, about 86% of them seen once. The material sequenced was PBMCs, taken roughly 370 days after allogeneic stem cell transplant with calcineurin inhibitor and methotrexate. The receptors here all came from a young adult male patient who received an allogeneic stem cell transplant from an unrelated donor, was CMV-positive, and had acute GVHD only. Some T cells may have come from the graft donor. CDR3s include the opening cysteine and the closing phenylalanine or tryptophan. D genes are given only for firm matches. Size tells how often a clone was seen (once, few, many) or the class of an expanded clone, and some rows leave it out.

v_gene	abundance	d_gene	j_gene	CDR3aa	CDR3nt
TRBV9	once	TRBD1	TRBJ2-1	CASSVDRGDDEQFF	TGTGCCAGCAGCGTAGACAGGGGGGACGATGAGCAGTTCTTC
TRBV5-1	-	-	TRBJ2-3	CASSLDPFTDTQYF	TGCGCCAGCAGCTTGGATCCCTTCACAGATACGCAGTATTTT
TRBV6-1	-	-	TRBJ1-3	CASSEATDSSSGNTIYF	TGTGCCAGCAGTGAAGCGACTGACAGCTCCTCTGGAAACACCATATATTTT
TRBV4-2	-	TRBD2	TRBJ2-3	CASSQVTAGGGTDTQYF	TGTGCCAGCAGCCAAGTAACAGCGGGAGGAGGCACAGATACGCAGTATTTT
TRBV6-1	-	-	TRBJ1-3	CASSPLSGSGNTIYF	TGTGCCAGCAGTCCGCTTAGCGGCTCTGGAAACACCATATATTTT
TRBV5-6	-	-	TRBJ2-7	CASSSYYEQYF	TGTGCCAGCAGCTCTTATTACGAGCAGTACTTC
TRBV5-4	few	TRBD1	TRBJ1-2	CASSQPGQGARYGYTF	TGTGCCAGCAGCCAACCGGGACAGGGGGCGCGGTATGGCTACACCTTC
TRBV7-2	-	-	TRBJ2-7	CASSSRGSSYEQYF	TGTGCCAGCAGCTCCCGGGGGAGCTCCTACGAGCAGTACTTC
TRBV5-1	-	TRBD2	TRBJ2-1	CASSQKGLALVDEQFF	TGCGCCAGCAGCCAGAAGGGACTAGCTTTGGTCGATGAGCAGTTCTTC
TRBV4-2	once	-	TRBJ1-1	CASSENPSAGVPEAFF	TGTGCCAGCAGCGAAAATCCCTCGGCAGGGGTTCCTGAAGCTTTCTTT
TRBV5-1	-	-	TRBJ1-1	CASSLGGGGGDTEAFF	TGCGCCAGCAGCTTGGGAGGAGGCGGGGGGGACACTGAAGCTTTCTTT
TRBV4-2	-	TRBD2	TRBJ2-1	CASSQGGLAGAYEQFF	TGTGCCAGCAGCCAAGGGGGACTAGCGGGAGCCTATGAGCAGTTCTTC
TRBV7-7	once	TRBD1	TRBJ2-2	CASSSHRGPGTGELFF	TGTGCTAGCAGCTCGCACAGGGGGCCGGGCACCGGGGAGCTGTTTTTT
TRBV5-1	-	-	TRBJ1-1	CASSQFGDRNTEAFF	TGCGCCAGCAGCCAATTCGGTGATAGGAACACTGAAGCTTTCTTT
TRBV19	-	-	TRBJ1-5	CASSIPSLSNQPQHF	TGTGCCAGTAGTATCCCCTCCCTTAGCAATCAGCCCCAGCATTTT
TRBV6-1	-	-	TRBJ1-2	CASRVAGGTYGYTF	TGTGCCAGCAGGGTGGCGGGAGGGACCTATGGCTACACCTTC
TRBV14	medium-sized	TRBD2	TRBJ2-3	CASSQSPGRGASDTQYF	TGTGCCAGCAGCCAGTCTCCCGGGCGGGGGGCCTCAGATACGCAGTATTTT
TRBV6-5	-	TRBD1	TRBJ1-1	CASSYGTGMNTEAFF	TGTGCCAGCAGTTACGGGACAGGAATGAACACTGAAGCTTTCTTT
TRBV30	-	-	TRBJ2-7	CAWTQGTYEQYF	TGTGCCTGGACCCAGGGTACCTACGAGCAGTACTTC
TRBV2	few	-	TRBJ1-5	CASIDSGNQPQHF	TGTGCCAGCATTGACAGTGGCAATCAGCCCCAGCATTTT
TRBV7-8	-	-	TRBJ1-1	CASTREASTTEAFF	TGTGCCAGCACGCGGGAAGCCTCGACCACTGAAGCTTTCTTT
TRBV19	-	-	TRBJ1-5	CASSARRDNQPQHF	TGTGCCAGTAGTGCCCGACGGGACAATCAGCCCCAGCATTTT
TRBV7-2	-	-	TRBJ2-1	CASSLGGSYNEQFF	TGTGCCAGCAGCTTAGGAGGATCCTACAATGAGCAGTTCTTC
TRBV28	few	TRBD2	TRBJ2-7	CASILTSGLGEQYF	TGTGCCAGCATACTTACTAGCGGACTGGGCGAGCAGTACTTC